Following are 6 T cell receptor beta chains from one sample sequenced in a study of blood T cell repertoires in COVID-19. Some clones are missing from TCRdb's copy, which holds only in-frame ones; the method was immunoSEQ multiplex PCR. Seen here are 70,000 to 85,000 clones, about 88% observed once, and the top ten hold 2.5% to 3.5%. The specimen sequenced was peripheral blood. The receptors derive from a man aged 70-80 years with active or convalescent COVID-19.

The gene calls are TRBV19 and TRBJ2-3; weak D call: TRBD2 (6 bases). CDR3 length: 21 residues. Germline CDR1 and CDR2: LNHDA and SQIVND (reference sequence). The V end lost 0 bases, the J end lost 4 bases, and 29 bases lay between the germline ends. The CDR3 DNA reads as TGTGCCAGTAGTATAGATCAGCTGATAGCGGTAAGTGGTTTAAGGGCAGATACGCAGTATTTT. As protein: CASSIDQLIAVSGLRADTQYF.

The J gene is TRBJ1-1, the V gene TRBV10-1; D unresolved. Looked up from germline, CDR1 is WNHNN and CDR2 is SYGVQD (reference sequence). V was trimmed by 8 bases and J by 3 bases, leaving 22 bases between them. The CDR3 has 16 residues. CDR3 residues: CASVRGSAARDTEAFF. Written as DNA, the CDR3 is TGCGCCAGCGTCCGCGGATCCGCCGCGAGGGACACTGAAGCTTTCTTT.

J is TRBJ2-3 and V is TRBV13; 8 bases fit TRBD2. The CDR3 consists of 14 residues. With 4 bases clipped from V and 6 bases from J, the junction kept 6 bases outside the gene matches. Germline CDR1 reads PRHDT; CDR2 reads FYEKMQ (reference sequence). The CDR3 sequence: CASSSPPGGDTQYF. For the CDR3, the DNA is TGTGCCAGCAGCTCTCCCCCGGGAGGGGATACGCAGTATTTT. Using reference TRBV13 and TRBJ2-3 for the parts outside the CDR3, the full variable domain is AAGVIQSPRHLIKEKRETATLKCYPIPRHDTVYWYQQGPGQDPQFLISFYEKMQSDKGSIPDRFSAQQFSDYHSELNMSSLELGDSALYFCASSSPPGGDTQYFGPGTRLTVL.

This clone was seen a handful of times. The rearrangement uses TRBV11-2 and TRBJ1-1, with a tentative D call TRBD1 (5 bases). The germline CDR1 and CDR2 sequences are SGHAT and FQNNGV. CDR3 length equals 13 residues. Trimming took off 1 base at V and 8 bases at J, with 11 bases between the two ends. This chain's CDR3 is CASSLVRGREAFF. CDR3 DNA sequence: TGTGCCAGCAGCTTAGTTAGGGGAAGGGAAGCTTTCTTT. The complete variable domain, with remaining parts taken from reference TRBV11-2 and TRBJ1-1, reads EAGVAQSPRYKIIEKRQSVAFWCNPISGHATLYWYQQILGQGPKLLIQFQNNGVVDDSQLPKDRFSAERLKGVDSTLKIQPAKLEDSAVYLCASSLVRGREAFFGQGTRLTVV.

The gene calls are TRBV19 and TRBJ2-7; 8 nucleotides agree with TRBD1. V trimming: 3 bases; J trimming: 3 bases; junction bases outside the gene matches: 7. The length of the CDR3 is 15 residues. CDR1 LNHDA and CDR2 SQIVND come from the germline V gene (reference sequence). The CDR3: CASSMGGQGLYEQYF. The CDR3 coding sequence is TGTGCCAGTAGTATGGGTGGACAGGGTCTCTACGAGCAGTACTTC.

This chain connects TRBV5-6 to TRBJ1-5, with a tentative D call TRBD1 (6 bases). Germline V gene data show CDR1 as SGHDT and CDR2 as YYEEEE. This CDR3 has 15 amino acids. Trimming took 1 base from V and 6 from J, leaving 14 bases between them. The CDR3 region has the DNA TGTGCCAGCAGCTTGTCCAGGGGCGCGGGTCAGCCCCAGCATTTT. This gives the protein CASSLSRGAGQPQHF.